The 4 T cell receptor beta chains reported below all come from one sample, sequenced in a study of shared clonotypes between healthy human individuals. Method: immunoSEQ multiplex PCR; TCRdb's copy keeps in-frame clones and lacks some. The sample contains over a million clones, around 78% of which appear only once. Material: memory CD4+ T cells from PBMCs. The subset denotes: CD45RA-negative fraction. All receptors come from a man in his late teens or twenties in good health. Some clones in this sample may be carry-over from other donors' samples.

As regards this clone: This specimen includes other DNA sequences encoding the same CDR3. The V and J genes are TRBV19 and TRBJ1-2; no definite D call. Germline CDR1 and CDR2: LNHDA and SQIVND (reference sequence). Trimming left V 6 bases short and J 2 bases short, with 10 bases between. The CDR3 totals 13 residues. The CDR3 sequence: CASRSGGNYGYTF. CDR3 nucleotides: TGTGCCAGTAGGTCTGGAGGCAACTATGGCTACACCTTC. Combining the CDR3 with reference TRBV19 and TRBJ1-2 gives the whole variable domain DGGITQSPKYLFRKEGQNVTLSCEQNLNHDAMYWYRQDPGQGLRLIYYSQIVNDFQKGDIAEGYSVSREKKESFPLTVTSAQKNPTAFYLCASRSGGNYGYTFGSGTRLTVV.

V gene TRBV10-3 combines with J gene TRBJ1-1; D not resolved. The CDR3 covers 13 residues. CDR1 ENHRY and CDR2 SYGVKD come from the germline V gene. V gave up 4 bases and J gave up 4 bases, with 10 bases separating them. CDR3 nucleotide sequence: TGTGCCATCAGTGGTTTCAGAGGCACTGAAGCTTTCTTT. Protein sequence: CAISGFRGTEAFF.

The chain joins TRBV7-2 to TRBJ2-7; a weak D match, TRBD2 (6 bases). The V gene lost 3 bases and the J gene lost 0 bases, with 12 bases spanning the gap. Germline values: CDR1 SGHTA, CDR2 FQGNSA. The CDR3 is 15 residues long. CDR3 nucleotide sequence: TGTGCCAGCAGCTTTGGAGGGGCTGTCTCCTACGAGCAGTACTTC. It specifies CASSFGGAVSYEQYF. The full variable domain, in which reference TRBV7-2 and TRBJ2-7 provide the parts outside the CDR3, is GAGVSQSPSNKVTEKGKDVELRCDPISGHTALYWYRQSLGQGLEFLIYFQGNSAPDKSGLPSDRFSAERTGGSVSTLTIQRTQQEDSAVYLCASSFGGAVSYEQYFGPGTRLTVT.

This clone was detected once. The chain couples TRBV11-2 to TRBJ2-7; D unclear. Trimming pared 4 bases from V and 11 bases from J, leaving 27 bases between. This CDR3 comprises 16 residues. Germline-derived CDR1 and CDR2 are SGHAT and FQNNGV. CDR3 sequence reads: CASSSDPKVSIRLEYF. In DNA, the CDR3 is TGTGCCAGCAGCTCGGACCCCAAGGTTTCAATTCGTCTGGAGTACTTC.